A single sample is the source of the 14 T cell receptor beta chains below, sequenced in a study of blood T cell repertoires in COVID-19. Assay: immunoSEQ multiplex PCR; the TCRdb copy retains only in-frame clones and omits some. The table lists about 190,000 clones, roughly 87% of them singletons. Sequenced: peripheral blood. These receptor sequences come from a middle-aged woman with acute or convalescent COVID-19.

This sequence joins TRBV3-1 (or the pseudogene TRBV3-2) and TRBJ2-2, with TRBD1 matching over 9 bases. CDR3 length: 19 residues. CDR1 LGHDT and CDR2 YNNKEL come from the germline V gene (reference sequence). V shed 4 bases, J shed 0 bases, and the junction held 12 bases outside the gene matches. CDR3 protein: CASSPIPGQGDPNTGELFF. DNA of the CDR3: TGTGCCAGCAGCCCTATACCGGGACAGGGAGACCCGAACACCGGGGAGCTGTTTTTT.

The rearrangement uses TRBV30 and TRBJ1-6; a possible D gene is TRBD1 (5 bases). Germline loops: CDR1 GTSNPN, CDR2 SVGIG (reference sequence). V gave up 2 bases and J gave up 0 bases, with 14 bases separating them. This CDR3 has 17 amino acids. CDR3 residues: CAWSPGDRSSYNSPLHF. DNA of the CDR3: TGTGCCTGGAGTCCGGGGGACCGCAGCTCCTATAATTCACCCCTCCACTTT.

V usage is TRBV2 and J usage is TRBJ2-1; D not certain. Germline CDR1 reads SNHLY; CDR2 reads FYNNEI. The CDR3 is 11 amino acids. Between the trimmed V and J ends, which lost 4 bases and 6 bases, there was a span of 4 bases. For the CDR3, the DNA is TGTGCCAGCAGTGTGGCCAATGAGCAGTTCTTC. Amino acid sequence: CASSVANEQFF.

The CDR3 spells CASSEAAGRGNTEAFF. Written as DNA, the CDR3 is TGTGCCAGCAGTGAAGCTGCGGGTCGTGGGAACACTGAAGCTTTCTTT. The rearrangement uses TRBV6-1 and TRBJ1-1; no clear D. Trimming took 0 bases from V and 1 from J, leaving 12 bases between them. The CDR3 spans 16 residues. Germline loops: CDR1 MNHNS, CDR2 SASEGT.

The CDR3 coding sequence is TGTGCCAGCAGCTTTGTATCCGGGGAGCAGTACTTC. This gives the protein CASSFVSGEQYF. The chain links TRBV5-5 to TRBJ2-7; no clear D. V lost 2 bases, J lost 7 bases, and 10 bases lay in between. The CDR3 covers 12 residues. Germline lookup yields CDR1 SGHKS and CDR2 YYEKEE (reference sequence).

This chain joins TRBV27 and TRBJ2-7; 15 positions match TRBD2. Unmatched junction bases numbered 10, after V lost 2 bases and J lost 2 bases. Germline-derived CDR1 and CDR2 are MNHEY and SMNVEV (reference sequence). The CDR3 runs to 19 residues. CDR3 region: CASSLKGLAGGGSAYEQYF. In DNA form, the CDR3 reads TGTGCCAGCAGTTTAAAGGGACTAGCGGGAGGAGGTTCGGCCTACGAGCAGTACTTC.

J is TRBJ1-3 and V is TRBV2; tentative D call: TRBD1 (6 bases). Deletions cut 5 bases from V and 1 base from J, with 9 bases between. The CDR3 runs to 14 residues. Germline lookup yields CDR1 SNHLY and CDR2 FYNNEI. CDR3 in DNA: TGTGCCAGCAGTCCTACAGGGTCTGGAAACACCATATATTTT. Amino acid sequence: CASSPTGSGNTIYF.

The gene calls are TRBV18 and TRBJ2-3, with a tentative D call TRBD1 (6 bases). The CDR3 has 14 amino acids. Germline CDR1 KGHSH, CDR2 LQKENI. V was cut by 1 base and J by 4 bases, with 9 bases left in between. CDR3 sequence reads: CASSPLQGPDTQYF. The CDR3 bases are TGTGCCAGCTCACCACTACAGGGTCCAGATACGCAGTATTTT. The whole variable domain, filled in from reference TRBV18 and TRBJ2-3, reads NAGVMQNPRHLVRRRGQEARLRCSPMKGHSHVYWYRQLPEEGLKFMVYLQKENIIDESGMPKERFSAEFPKEGPSILRIQQVVRGDSAAYFCASSPLQGPDTQYFGPGTRLTVL.

The V and J genes are TRBV19 and TRBJ1-4, with D unclear. This CDR3 has 13 amino acids. Per the germline V gene, CDR1 is LNHDA and CDR2 is SQIVND (reference sequence). V lost 9 bases to trimming and J lost 8 bases, with 16 bases between them. CDR3 residues: CASRWIGGEKLFF. CDR3 in DNA: TGTGCCAGCAGGTGGATTGGTGGGGAAAAACTGTTTTTT.

The chain has TRBV7-7 and TRBJ1-2; D is perhaps TRBD1 (6 bases). CDR1 SSHAT and CDR2 FNYEAQ come from the germline V gene (reference sequence). Trimming pared 1 base from V and 4 bases from J, leaving 10 bases between. The CDR3 is made up of 14 amino acids. For the CDR3, the DNA is TGTGCCAGCAGCTTAGGGACAGCCGCCTATGGCTACACCTTC. Amino acids: CASSLGTAAYGYTF. The whole variable domain, filled in from reference TRBV7-7 and TRBJ1-2, reads GAGVSQSPRYKVTKRGQDVTLRCDPISSHATLYWYQQALGQGPEFLTYFNYEAQPDKSGLPSDRFSAERPEGSISTLTIQRTEQRDSAMYRCASSLGTAAYGYTFGSGTRLTVV.

About this clone: This specimen includes other DNA sequences encoding the same CDR3. The chain couples TRBV9 to TRBJ1-4; D is undetermined. The CDR3 runs 14 residues. Germline CDR1 is SGDLS and CDR2 is YYNGEE. Trimming took off 2 bases at V and 0 bases at J, with 5 bases between the two ends. The CDR3 nucleotides are TGTGCCAGCAGCGTCACTGCAACTAATGAAAAACTGTTTTTT. Translation gives CASSVTATNEKLFF.

V gene TRBV11-2 combines with J gene TRBJ2-4; 14 positions agree with TRBD2. CDR3 length: 14 residues. CDR1 and CDR2 from the germline V gene are SGHAT and FQNNGV. J lost 12 bases, V lost 6 bases, and 7 bases had no gene match. The CDR3 bases are TGTGCCAGCAGTGGGACTAGCGGGAGTGCTACTCAGTACTTC. It translates to CASSGTSGSATQYF.

The rearrangement joins TRBV9 to TRBJ1-3; TRBD1 is a possible D gene (5 bases). This CDR3 is 17 amino acids long. The ends were cut back, 0 bases at V and 0 bases at J, with 13 bases in the middle. CDR1 and CDR2 (germline): SGDLS, YYNGEE. The CDR3 region has the DNA TGTGCCAGCAGCGTAGCCTCGACAGCGTACTCTGGAAACACCATATATTTT. It translates to CASSVASTAYSGNTIYF.

The V call is TRBV28, the J call TRBJ1-1, with D unresolved. Looked up from germline, CDR1 is MDHEN and CDR2 is SYDVKM. V lost 3 bases to trimming and J lost 0 bases, with 8 bases between them. CDR3 length equals 14 residues. This chain's CDR3 is CASSLRSLNTEAFF. The CDR3 bases are TGTGCCAGCAGTTTGAGGAGTTTGAACACTGAAGCTTTCTTT.